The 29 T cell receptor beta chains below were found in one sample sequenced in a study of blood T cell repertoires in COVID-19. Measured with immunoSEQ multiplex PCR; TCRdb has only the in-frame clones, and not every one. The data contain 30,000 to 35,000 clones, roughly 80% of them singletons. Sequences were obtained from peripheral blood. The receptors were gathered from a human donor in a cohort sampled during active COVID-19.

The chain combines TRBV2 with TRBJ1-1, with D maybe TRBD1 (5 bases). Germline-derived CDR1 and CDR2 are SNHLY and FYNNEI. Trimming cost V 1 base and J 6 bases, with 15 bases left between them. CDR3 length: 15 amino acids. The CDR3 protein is CASSEESWGGAEAFF. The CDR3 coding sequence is TGTGCCAGCAGTGAAGAGTCCTGGGGAGGGGCTGAAGCTTTCTTT.

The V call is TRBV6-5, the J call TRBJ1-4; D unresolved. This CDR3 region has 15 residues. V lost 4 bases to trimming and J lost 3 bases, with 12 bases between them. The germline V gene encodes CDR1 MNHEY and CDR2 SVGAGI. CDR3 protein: CASSSYWGANEKLFF. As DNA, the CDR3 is TGTGCCAGCAGTTCCTATTGGGGAGCTAATGAAAAACTGTTTTTT.

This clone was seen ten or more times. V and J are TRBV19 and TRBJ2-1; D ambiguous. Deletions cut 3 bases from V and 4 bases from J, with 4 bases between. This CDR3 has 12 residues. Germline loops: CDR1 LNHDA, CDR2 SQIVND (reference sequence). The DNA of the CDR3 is TGTGCCAGTAGTATTTCGTACAATGAGCAGTTCTTC. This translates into CASSISYNEQFF.

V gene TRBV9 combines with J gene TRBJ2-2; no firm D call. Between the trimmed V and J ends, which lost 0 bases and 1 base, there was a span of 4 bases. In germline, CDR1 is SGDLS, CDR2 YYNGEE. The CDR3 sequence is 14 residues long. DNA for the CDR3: TGTGCCAGCAGCGTAGCCGGGAACACCGGGGAGCTGTTTTTT. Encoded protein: CASSVAGNTGELFF. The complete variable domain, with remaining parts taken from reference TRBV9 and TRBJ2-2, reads DSGVTQTPKHLITATGQRVTLRCSPRSGDLSVYWYQQSLDQGLQFLIQYYNGEERAKGNILERFSAQQFPDLHSELNLSSLELGDSALYFCASSVAGNTGELFFGEGSRLTVL.

The CDR3 sequence is CASSLVSGGTDTQYF. As DNA, the CDR3 is TGTGCCAGCAGCTTGGTGTCAGGGGGGACAGATACGCAGTATTTT. The V call is TRBV5-4, the J call TRBJ2-3, with D perhaps matching TRBD1 (7 bases). Germline V lookup: CDR1 SGHNT, CDR2 YYREEE (reference sequence). The V gene lost 0 bases and the J gene lost 3 bases, with 11 bases spanning the gap. The CDR3 loop spans 15 amino acids.

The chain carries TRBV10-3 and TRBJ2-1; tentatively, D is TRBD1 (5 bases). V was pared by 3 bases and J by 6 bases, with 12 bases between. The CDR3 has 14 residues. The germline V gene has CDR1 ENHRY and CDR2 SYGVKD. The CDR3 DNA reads TGTGCCATCAGTGATGCATTGGACACCAATGAGCAGTTCTTC. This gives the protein CAISDALDTNEQFF.

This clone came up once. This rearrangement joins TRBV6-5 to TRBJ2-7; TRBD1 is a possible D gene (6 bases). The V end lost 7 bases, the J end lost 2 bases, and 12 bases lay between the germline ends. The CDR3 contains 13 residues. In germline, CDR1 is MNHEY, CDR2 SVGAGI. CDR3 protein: CASTQDRTYEQYF. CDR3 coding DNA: TGTGCCAGCACCCAGGACAGAACCTACGAGCAGTACTTC.

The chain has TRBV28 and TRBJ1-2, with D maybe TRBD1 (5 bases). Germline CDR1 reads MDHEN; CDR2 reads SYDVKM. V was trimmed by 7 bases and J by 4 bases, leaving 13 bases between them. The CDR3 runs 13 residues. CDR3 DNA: TGTGCCAGCACCCTAGAAGGGGCCTATGGCTACACCTTC. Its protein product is CASTLEGAYGYTF.

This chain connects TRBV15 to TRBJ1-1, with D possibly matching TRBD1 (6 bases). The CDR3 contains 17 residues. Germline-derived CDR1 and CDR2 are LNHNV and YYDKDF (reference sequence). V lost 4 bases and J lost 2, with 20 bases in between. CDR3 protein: CATSTTGRDKVNTEAFF. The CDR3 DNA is TGTGCCACCAGCACCACGGGTCGGGACAAAGTTAACACTGAAGCTTTCTTT.

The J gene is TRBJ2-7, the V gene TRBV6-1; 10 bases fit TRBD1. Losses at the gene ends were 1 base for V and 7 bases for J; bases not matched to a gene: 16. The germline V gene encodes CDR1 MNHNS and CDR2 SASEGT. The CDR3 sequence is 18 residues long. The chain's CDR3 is CASSEGRIPGQGTGEQYF. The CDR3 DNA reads TGTGCCAGCAGTGAAGGAAGAATCCCGGGACAGGGGACGGGTGAGCAGTACTTC.

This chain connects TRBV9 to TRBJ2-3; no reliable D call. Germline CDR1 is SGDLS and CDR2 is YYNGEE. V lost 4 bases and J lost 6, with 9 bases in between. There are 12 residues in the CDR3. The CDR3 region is CASSKTPDTQYF. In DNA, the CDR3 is TGTGCCAGCAGCAAAACACCGGATACGCAGTATTTT.

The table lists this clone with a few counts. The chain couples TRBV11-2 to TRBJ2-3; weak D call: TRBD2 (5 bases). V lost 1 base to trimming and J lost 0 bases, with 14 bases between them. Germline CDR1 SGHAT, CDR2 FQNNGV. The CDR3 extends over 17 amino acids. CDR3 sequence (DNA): TGTGCCAGCAGCTTAGTATCTACTGGAGGAAGCACAGATACGCAGTATTTT. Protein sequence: CASSLVSTGGSTDTQYF.

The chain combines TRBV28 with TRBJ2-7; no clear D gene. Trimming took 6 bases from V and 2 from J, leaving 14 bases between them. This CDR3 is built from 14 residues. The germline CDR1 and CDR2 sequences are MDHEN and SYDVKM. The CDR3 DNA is TGTGCCAGCAGGCGGCCGTTTCCCCCCTACGAGCAGTACTTC. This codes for CASRRPFPPYEQYF.

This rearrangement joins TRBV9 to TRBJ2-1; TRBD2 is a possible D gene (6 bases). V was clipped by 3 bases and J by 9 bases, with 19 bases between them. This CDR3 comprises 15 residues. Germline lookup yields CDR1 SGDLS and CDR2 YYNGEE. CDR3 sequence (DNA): TGTGCCAGCAGCGACCGACCTGGAGGGGAAGTTGAGCAGTTCTTC. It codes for CASSDRPGGEVEQFF.

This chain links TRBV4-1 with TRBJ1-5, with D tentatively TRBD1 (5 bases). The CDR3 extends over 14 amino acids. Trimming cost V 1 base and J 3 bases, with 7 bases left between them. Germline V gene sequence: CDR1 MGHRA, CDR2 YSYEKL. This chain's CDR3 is CASSQVRVNQPQHF. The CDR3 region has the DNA TGCGCCAGCAGCCAAGTCAGGGTCAATCAGCCCCAGCATTTT.

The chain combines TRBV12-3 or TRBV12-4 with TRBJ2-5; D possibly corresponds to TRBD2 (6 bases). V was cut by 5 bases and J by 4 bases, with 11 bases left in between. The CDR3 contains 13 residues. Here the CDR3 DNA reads TGTGCCAGCAGTCTCGGGCGGGGAGAGACCCAGTACTTC. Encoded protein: CASSLGRGETQYF.

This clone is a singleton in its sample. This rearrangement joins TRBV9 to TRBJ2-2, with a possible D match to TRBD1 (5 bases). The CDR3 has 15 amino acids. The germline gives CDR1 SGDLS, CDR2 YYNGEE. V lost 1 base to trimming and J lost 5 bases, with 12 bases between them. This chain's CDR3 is CASSVQGALTGELFF. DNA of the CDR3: TGTGCCAGCAGCGTACAAGGGGCCTTGACCGGGGAGCTGTTTTTT.

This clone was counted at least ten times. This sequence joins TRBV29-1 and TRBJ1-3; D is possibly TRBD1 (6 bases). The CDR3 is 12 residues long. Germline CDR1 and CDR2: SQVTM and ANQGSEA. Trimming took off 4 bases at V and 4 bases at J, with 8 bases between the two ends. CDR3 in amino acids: CSVAGAGNTIYF. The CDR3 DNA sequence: TGCAGCGTTGCAGGGGCAGGAAACACCATATATTTT.

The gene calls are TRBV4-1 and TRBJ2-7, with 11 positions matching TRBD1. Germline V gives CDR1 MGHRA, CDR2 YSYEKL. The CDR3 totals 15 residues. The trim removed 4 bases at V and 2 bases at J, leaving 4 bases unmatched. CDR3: CASSPGQGATYEQYF. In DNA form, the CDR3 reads TGCGCCAGCAGCCCTGGACAGGGGGCTACCTACGAGCAGTACTTC.

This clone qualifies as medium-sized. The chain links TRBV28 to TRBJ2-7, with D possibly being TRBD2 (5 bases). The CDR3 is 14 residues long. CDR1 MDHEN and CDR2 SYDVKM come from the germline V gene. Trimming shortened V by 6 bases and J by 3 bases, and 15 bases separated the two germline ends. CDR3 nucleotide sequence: TGTGCCAGCAGCGAACTACCACGGGACTACGAGCAGTACTTC. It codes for CASSELPRDYEQYF.

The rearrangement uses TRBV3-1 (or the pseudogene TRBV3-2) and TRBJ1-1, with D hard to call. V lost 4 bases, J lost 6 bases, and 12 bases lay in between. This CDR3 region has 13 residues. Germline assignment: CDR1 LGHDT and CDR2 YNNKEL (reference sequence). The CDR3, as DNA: TGTGCCAGCAGCCCCCTAGCCGGGGCTGAAGCTTTCTTT. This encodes CASSPLAGAEAFF.

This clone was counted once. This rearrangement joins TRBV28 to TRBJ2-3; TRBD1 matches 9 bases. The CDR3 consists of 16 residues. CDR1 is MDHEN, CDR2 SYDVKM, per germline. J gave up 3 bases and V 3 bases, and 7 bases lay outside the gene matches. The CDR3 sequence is CASSFNRGLWTDTQYF. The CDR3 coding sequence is TGTGCCAGCAGTTTCAACAGGGGGCTATGGACAGATACGCAGTATTTT. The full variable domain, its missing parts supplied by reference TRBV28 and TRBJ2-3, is DVKVTQSSRYLVKRTGEKVFLECVQDMDHENMFWYRQDPGLGLRLIYFSYDVKMKEKGDIPEGYSVSREKKERFSLILESASTNQTSMYLCASSFNRGLWTDTQYFGPGTRLTVL.

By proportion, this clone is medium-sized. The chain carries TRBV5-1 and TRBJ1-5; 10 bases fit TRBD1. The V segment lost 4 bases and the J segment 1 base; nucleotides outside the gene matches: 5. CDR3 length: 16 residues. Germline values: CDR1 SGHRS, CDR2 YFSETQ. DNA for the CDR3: TGCGCCAGCAGCGCCGGGACAGGGGAAAGCAATCAGCCCCAGCATTTT. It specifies CASSAGTGESNQPQHF.

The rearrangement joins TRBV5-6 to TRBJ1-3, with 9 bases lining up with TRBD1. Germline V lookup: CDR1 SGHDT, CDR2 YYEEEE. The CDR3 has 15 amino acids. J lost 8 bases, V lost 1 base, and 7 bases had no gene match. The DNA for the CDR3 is TGTGCCAGCAGCTTGAACAGGGGGCATAGGGACACCATATATTTT. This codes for CASSLNRGHRDTIYF.

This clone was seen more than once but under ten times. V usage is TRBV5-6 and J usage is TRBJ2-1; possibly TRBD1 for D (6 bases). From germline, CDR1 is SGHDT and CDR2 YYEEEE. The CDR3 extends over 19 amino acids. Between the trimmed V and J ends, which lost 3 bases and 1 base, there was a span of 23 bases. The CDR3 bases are TGTGCCAGCAGCTACAGGTGGAGTGGACTCGGGACATCCTACAATGAGCAGTTCTTC. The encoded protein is CASSYRWSGLGTSYNEQFF.

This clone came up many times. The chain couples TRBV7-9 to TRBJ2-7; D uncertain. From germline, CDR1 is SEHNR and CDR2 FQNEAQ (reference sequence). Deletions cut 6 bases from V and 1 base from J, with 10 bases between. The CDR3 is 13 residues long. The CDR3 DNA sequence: TGTGCCAGCAGACCGGGTACATCCTACGAGCAGTACTTC. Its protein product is CASRPGTSYEQYF.

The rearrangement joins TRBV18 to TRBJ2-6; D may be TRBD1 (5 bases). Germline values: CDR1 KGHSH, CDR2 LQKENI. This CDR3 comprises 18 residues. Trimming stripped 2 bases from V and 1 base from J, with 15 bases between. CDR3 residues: CASSPSPRQTSGANVLTF. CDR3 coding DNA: TGTGCCAGCTCACCATCCCCGCGACAGACTTCTGGGGCCAACGTCCTGACTTTC.

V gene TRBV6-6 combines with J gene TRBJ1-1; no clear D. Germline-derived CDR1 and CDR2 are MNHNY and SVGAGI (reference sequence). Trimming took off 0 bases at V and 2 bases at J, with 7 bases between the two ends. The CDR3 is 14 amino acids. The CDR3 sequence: CASSYSYSNTEAFF. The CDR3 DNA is TGTGCCAGCAGTTACTCCTACAGCAACACTGAAGCTTTCTTT.

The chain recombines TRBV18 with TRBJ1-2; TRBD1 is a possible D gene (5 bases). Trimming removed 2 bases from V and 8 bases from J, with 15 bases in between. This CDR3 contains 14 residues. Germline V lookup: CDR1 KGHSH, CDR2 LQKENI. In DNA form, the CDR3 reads TGTGCCAGCTCACCAGGTTTTCAGGGAGGAGGCTACACCTTC. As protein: CASSPGFQGGGYTF.